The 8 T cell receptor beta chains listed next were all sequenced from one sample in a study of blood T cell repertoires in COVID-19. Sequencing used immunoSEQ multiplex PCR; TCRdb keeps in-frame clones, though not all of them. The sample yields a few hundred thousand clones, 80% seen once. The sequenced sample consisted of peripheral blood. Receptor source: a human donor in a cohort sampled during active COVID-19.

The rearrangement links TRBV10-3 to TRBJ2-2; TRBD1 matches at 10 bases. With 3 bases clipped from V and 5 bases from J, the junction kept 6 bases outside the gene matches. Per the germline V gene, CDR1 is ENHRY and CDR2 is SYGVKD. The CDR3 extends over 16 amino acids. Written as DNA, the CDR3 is TGTGCCATCAGTGACCACCCGGGACAGGGGACCGGGGAGCTGTTTTTT. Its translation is CAISDHPGQGTGELFF.

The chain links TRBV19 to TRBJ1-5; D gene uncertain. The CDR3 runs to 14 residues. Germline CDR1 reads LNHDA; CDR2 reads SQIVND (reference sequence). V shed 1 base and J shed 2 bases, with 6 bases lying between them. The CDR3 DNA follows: TGTGCCAGTAGTATAGGGAGCGGCAATCAGCCCCAGCATTTT. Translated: CASSIGSGNQPQHF.

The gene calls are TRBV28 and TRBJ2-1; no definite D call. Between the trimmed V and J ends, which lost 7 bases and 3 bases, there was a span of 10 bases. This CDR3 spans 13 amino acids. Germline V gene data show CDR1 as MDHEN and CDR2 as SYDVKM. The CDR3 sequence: CASTQAGYNEQFF. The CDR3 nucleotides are TGTGCCAGCACCCAGGCCGGCTACAATGAGCAGTTCTTC.

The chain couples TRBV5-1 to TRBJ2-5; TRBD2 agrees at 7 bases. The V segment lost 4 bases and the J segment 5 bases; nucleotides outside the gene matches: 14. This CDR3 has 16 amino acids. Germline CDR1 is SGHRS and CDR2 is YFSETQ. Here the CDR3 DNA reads TGCGCCAGCAGCCTCTCCCAGACGGGAGGCGGGGAGACCCAGTACTTC. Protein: CASSLSQTGGGETQYF.

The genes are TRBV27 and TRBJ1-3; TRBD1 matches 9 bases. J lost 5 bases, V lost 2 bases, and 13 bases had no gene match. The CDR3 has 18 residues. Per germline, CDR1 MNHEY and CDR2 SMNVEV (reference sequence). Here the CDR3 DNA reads TGTGCCAGCAGTTTAAAGCGCCCGGGGACAGGGTGGCGAAACACCATATATTTT. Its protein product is CASSLKRPGTGWRNTIYF.

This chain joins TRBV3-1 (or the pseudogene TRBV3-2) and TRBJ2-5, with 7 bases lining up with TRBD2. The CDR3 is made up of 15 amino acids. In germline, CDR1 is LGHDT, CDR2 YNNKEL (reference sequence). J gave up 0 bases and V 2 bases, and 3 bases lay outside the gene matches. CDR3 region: CASSQQRGNQETQYF. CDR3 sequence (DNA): TGTGCCAGCAGCCAACAGCGGGGAAACCAAGAGACCCAGTACTTC.

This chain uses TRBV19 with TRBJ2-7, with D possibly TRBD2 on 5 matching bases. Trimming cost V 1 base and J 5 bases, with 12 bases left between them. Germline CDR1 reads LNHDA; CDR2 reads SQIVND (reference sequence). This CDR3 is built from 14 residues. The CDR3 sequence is CASSIGGGDDEQYF. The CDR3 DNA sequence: TGTGCCAGTAGTATAGGCGGAGGAGACGACGAGCAGTACTTC.

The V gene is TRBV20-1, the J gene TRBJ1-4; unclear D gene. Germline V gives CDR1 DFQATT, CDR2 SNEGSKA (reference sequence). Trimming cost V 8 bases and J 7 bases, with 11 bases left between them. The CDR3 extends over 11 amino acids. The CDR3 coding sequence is TGCAGTAGCGGGCCTTCTGAAAAACTGTTTTTT. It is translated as CSSGPSEKLFF.